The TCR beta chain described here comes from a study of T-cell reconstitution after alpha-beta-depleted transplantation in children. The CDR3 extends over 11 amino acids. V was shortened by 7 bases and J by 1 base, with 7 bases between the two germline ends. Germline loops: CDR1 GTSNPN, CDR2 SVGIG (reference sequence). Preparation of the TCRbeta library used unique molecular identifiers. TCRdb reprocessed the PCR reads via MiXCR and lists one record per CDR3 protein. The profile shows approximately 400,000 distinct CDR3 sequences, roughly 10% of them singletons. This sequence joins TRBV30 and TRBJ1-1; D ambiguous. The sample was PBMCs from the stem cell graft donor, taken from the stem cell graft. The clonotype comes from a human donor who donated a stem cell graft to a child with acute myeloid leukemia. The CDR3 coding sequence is TGTGCCTACAAGTGGAACACTGAAGCTTTCTTT. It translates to CAYKWNTEAFF.